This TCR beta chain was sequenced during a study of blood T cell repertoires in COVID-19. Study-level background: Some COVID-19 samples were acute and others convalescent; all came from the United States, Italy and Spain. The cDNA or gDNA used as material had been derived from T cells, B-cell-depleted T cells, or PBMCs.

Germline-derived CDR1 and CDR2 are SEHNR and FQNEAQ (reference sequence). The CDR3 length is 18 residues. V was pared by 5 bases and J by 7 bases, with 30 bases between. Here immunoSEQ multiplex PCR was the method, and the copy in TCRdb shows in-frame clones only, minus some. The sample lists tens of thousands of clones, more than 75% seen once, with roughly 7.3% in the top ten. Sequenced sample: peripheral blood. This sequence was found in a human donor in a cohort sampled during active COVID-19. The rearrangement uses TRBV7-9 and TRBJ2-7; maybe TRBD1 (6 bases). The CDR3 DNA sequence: TGTGCCAGCAGCCCCTTAGGGTCTCGGACAGCAACATTCCTGGAGCAGTACTTC. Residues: CASSPLGSRTATFLEQYF.